This T cell receptor (beta chain) stems from a study of cytomegalovirus exposure and HLA in healthy donors. Whole-study results and caveats: When the data were analyzed later, several of the most significant clusters appeared to be linked to common viral pathogens. Some highly shared sequence variants likely arose as a pipeline artifact.

PCR was performed using 60 Vbeta and 13 Jbeta primers. Using immunoSEQ multiplex PCR, the repertoire was profiled, and TCRdb retains in-frame clones only, with some absent. The sample contains 99,000 or so clones, about 15% of which appear only once. CDR1 is GTSNPN and CDR2 is SVGIG in the germline V gene (reference sequence). V was pared by 4 bases and J by 1 base, with 16 bases between. The CDR3 totals 15 residues. As for this clone: Its antigen is not identified.

The origin of this receptor is a female donor in good health and CMV-seronegative. The chain couples TRBV30 to TRBJ2-5, with a weak D call TRBD1 (6 bases). Input material: PBMCs. CDR3 coding DNA: TGTGCCTGGACCCAAAATTGGGGGCCCCAAGAGACCCAGTACTTC. This codes for CAWTQNWGPQETQYF. Variable domain in full (rest from reference TRBV30 and TRBJ2-5): SQTIHQWPATLVQPVGSPLSLECTVEGTSNPNLYWYRQAAGRGLQLLFYSVGIGQISSEVPQNLSASRPQDRQFILSSKKLLLSDSGFYLCAWTQNWGPQETQYFGPGTRLLVL.